These 3 T cell receptor beta chains came from one sample sequenced in a study of blood T cell repertoires in COVID-19. This table comes from immunoSEQ multiplex PCR, and its TCRdb copy is limited to in-frame clones, with some not included. The data show under 140,000 clones, over 75% seen once. Input material: peripheral blood. The source is a woman of 80 years or more with active or convalescent COVID-19.

The chain employs TRBV28 and TRBJ2-3; D gene ambiguous. V lost 4 bases and J 1 base, leaving 6 bases between the germline ends. This CDR3 spans 13 amino acids. Germline CDR1 is MDHEN and CDR2 is SYDVKM. The chain's CDR3 is CASSSIGTDTQYF. DNA of the CDR3: TGTGCCAGCAGTTCGATAGGCACAGATACGCAGTATTTT.

Notes on this clone: Other DNA sequences in the sample encode the same CDR3. The chain combines TRBV7-3 with TRBJ1-1; D might be TRBD1 (5 bases). This CDR3 comprises 13 residues. Germline loops: CDR1 SGHTA, CDR2 FQGTGA. V was trimmed by 6 bases and J by 2 bases, leaving 10 bases between them. The CDR3 here is CASSQDRNTEAFF. The DNA of the CDR3 is TGTGCCAGCAGTCAAGACAGAAACACTGAAGCTTTCTTT.

This chain joins TRBV5-1 and TRBJ2-1; D may be TRBD2 (5 bases). The CDR3 totals 15 residues. Germline values: CDR1 SGHRS, CDR2 YFSETQ. Trimming removed 0 bases at V and 4 bases at J, with 11 bases between. CDR3 region: CASSLVLAGYNEQFF. CDR3 DNA sequence: TGCGCCAGCAGCTTGGTTCTAGCTGGTTACAATGAGCAGTTCTTC.